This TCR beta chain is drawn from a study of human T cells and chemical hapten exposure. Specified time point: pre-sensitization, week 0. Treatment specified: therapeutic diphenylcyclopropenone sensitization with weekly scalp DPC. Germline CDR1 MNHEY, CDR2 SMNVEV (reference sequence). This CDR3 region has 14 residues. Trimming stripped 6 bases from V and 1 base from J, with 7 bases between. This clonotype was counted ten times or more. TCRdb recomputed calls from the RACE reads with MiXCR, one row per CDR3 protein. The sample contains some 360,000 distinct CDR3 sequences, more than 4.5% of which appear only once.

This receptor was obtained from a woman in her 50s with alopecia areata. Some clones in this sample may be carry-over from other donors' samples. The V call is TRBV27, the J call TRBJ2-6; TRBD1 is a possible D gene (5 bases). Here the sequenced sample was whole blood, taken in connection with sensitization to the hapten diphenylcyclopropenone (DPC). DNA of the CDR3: TGTGCCAGCAGCCCAGGGTCTGGGGCCAACGTCCTGACTTTC. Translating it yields CASSPGSGANVLTF.